The source of this T cell receptor (beta chain) is a study of T cell responses to AZD1222 COVID-19 vaccine (dated by TCRdb to the early 2020s). At the level of the whole study: AZD1222 recipients with second doses at about 4 weeks or about 12 weeks were pooled, because spike-specific TCR depth and breadth did not differ between schedules. TCR sequencing covered 230 or so trial participants: some 210 given two doses of AZD1222 and 26 given two doses of MenACWY control vaccine. Trial participants were enrolled by age into subgroups of 18-55, 56-69 and 70-plus years, and 148, 28 and 57 TCR-sequenced participants, respectively, were included in these subgroups. General conclusions and limits of the study: Participants were mostly white British and included more females than males, and it was suggested by the authors that clonal diversity may have been underestimated. In the small 56-69-year group, the increase in depth fell short of significance, most likely because of low power. Because no day 14 peak-response samples were available, repertoires were characterized only after the peak T cell response. CD4 TCRs associated with the vaccine covered the entire spike protein, and the dominant responses were in regions 160-218 and 743-854. Spike-specific TCR breadth and depth rose significantly after two AZD1222 doses compared with day 0 and with MenACWY recipients. Conclusions about previously exposed vaccinees were limited because only 6 or 7 AZD1222 recipients were SARS-CoV-2 seropositive at baseline. Nearly half of unique spike-specific TCRs reportedly recognized epitopes outside regions mutated in the B.1.351 and B.1.1.7 variants.

Points on this clone: Its recognized antigen is unknown. Within one base of it there is no much larger clone, and no base qualities were kept.

The CDR3 spans 13 residues, from the cysteine through the phenylalanine. This entry keeps only the CDR3 DNA: 39 bases, framed from base 1. According to the germline V gene, CDR1 reads SNHLY and CDR2 reads FYNNEI. V is reduced by 7 bases and J by 1 base, leaving a spacing of 10 bases between them. The time point label corresponds to: baseline before first vaccination. The vaccinee samples were drawn from two UK trials, COV001 and COV002, one of which was a single-blind randomized controlled phase 2/3 trial testing AZD1222 (ChAdOx1 nCoV-19) in healthy adults. For TCRbeta chain sequencing, PBMC samples were collected from trial participants at day 0 and at day 28 after the second dose. The CDR3 regions of human TCRbeta chains were analyzed by immunosequencing. Concerning the study's data processing: Repertoire TCRs were checked for matches against a reference library of SARS-CoV-2-specific TCRs that had been generated using the MIRA antigen-specificity platform. Breadth meant the fraction of unique TCRs that were SARS-CoV-2-associated, whereas depth meant the fraction of total T cells that were SARS-CoV-2-associated. Using the MIRA data, each spike-specific TCR was mapped to the spike region that the TCR reacts to and placed in a CD4 or CD8 class. Log10-transformed breadth and depth values were compared by one-way ANOVA with Sidak's multiple comparisons tests. Entries here come from immuneACCESS through TCRdb and include only in-frame sequences with V and J called. Some clones fail to appear in such tables; in the studies checked, an unresolved V gene covers under half of the shortfall, and the cause of the remainder is unknown. The DNA was the basis for D and trimming; V, J and clone size are from that table. The sample table records some 180,000 clones; 85% to 95% of these occur just once. The top ten hold about 9.4% of the sample.

The sequence derives from an adult in good health. The rearranged chain carries TRBV2 and TRBJ1-1; no D gene call is confident. The specimen comprised peripheral blood, sampled on day 0 of AZD1222 vaccination. The nucleotide sequence is given as TGTGCCAGCAAACCCGACGGGAACACTGAAGCTTTCTTT. It codes for CASKPDGNTEAFF.